Listed here is a single T cell receptor beta chain. The target antigen is unknown. Division of CD4+ cells produced a CD45RA+ naive subset and a CD45RA-negative memory subset. These data belong to a study of shared clonotypes between healthy human individuals. Study results and limitations: Estimated richness was generally greater in naive than memory subsets. Among non-shared clonotypes, generation probabilities were lower than among those shared by all four donors. Four donors had approximately 4.6% of their naive CD4 clonotypes in common.

Clones were sequenced by immunoSEQ multiplex PCR, and TCRdb holds only the in-frame ones, with some missing. The table records 2 million to 3 million clones, 80% to 95% of them present only once. Trimming took off 3 bases at V and 2 bases at J, with 17 bases between the two ends. Germline CDR1 reads SEHNR; CDR2 reads FQNEAQ (reference sequence). This CDR3 contains 16 residues. This receptor was obtained from a man aged 18 to 29 in good health. Some clones in this sample may be carry-over from other donors' samples. The rearrangement uses TRBV7-9 and TRBJ2-7; a weak D match, TRBD1 (5 bases). Sequenced sample: naive CD4+ T cells from PBMCs. Stated subset: CD45RA+ positively selected. CDR3 sequence (DNA): TGTGCCAGCAGCTTCCCATCGTCCAGGGCAACCTACGAGCAGTACTTC. Encoded protein: CASSFPSSRATYEQYF.